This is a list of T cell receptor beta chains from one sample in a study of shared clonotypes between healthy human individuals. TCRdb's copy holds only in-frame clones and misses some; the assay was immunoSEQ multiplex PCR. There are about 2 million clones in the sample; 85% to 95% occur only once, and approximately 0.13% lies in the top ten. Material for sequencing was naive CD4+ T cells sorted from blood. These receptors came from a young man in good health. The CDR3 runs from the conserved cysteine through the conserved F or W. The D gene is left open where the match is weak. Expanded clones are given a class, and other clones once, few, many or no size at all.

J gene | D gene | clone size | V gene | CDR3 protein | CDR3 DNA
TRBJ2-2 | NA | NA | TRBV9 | CASSTGTKNTGELFF | TGTGCCAGCAGCACCGGGACAAAAAACACCGGGGAGCTGTTTTTT
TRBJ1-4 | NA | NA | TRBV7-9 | CASSLRGPPNEKLFF | TGTGCCAGCAGCTTGAGGGGACCCCCTAATGAAAAACTGTTTTTT
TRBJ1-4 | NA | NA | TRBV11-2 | CASSTGNEKLFF | TGTGCCAGCAGCACAGGAAATGAAAAACTGTTTTTT
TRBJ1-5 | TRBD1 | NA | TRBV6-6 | CASSQDREPQHF | TGTGCCAGCAGTCAAGACAGGGAGCCCCAGCATTTT
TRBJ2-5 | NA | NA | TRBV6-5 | CASSYSKGTYQETQYF | TGTGCCAGCAGTTACTCGAAGGGGACATACCAAGAGACCCAGTACTTC
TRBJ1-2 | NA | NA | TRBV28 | CASSQTEGPREGYTF | TGTGCCAGCAGTCAAACTGAGGGACCCAGGGAAGGCTACACCTTC
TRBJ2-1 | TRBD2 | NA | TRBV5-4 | CASTIGTKVVDEQFF | TGTGCCAGCACCATCGGGACTAAGGTTGTGGATGAGCAGTTCTTC
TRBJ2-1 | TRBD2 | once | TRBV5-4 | CASSPASGGWNEQFF | TGTGCCAGCAGCCCGGCTAGCGGGGGATGGAATGAGCAGTTCTTC
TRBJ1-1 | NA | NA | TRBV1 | CTSIPDRRGLNTEAFF | TGCACCAGCATCCCGGACAGGAGGGGACTGAACACTGAAGCTTTCTTT
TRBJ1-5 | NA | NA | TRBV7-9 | CASSLGISQPQHF | TGTGCCAGCAGCTTAGGGATTTCTCAGCCCCAGCATTTT
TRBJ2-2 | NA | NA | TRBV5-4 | CASSSRGTTGELFF | TGTGCCAGCAGCTCCCGTGGGACCACCGGGGAGCTGTTTTTT
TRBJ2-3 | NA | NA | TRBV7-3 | CASSLGSGSTDTQYF | TGTGCCAGCAGCTTAGGGTCAGGGTCCACAGATACGCAGTATTTT
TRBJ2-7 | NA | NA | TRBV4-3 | CASSLGLGYEQYF | TGCGCCAGCAGCCTCGGACTGGGATACGAGCAGTACTTC
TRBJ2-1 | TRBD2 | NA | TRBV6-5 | CASSLASGVYNEQFF | TGTGCCAGCAGTTTGGCTAGCGGGGTCTACAATGAGCAGTTCTTC
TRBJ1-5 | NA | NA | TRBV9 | CASSVGVQSNQPQHF | TGTGCCAGCAGCGTTGGAGTTCAGAGCAATCAGCCCCAGCATTTT
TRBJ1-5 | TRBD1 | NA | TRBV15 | CATSRKGQRTQDSNQPQHF | TGTGCCACCAGCAGAAAGGGACAGCGAACACAAGATAGCAATCAGCCCCAGCATTTT
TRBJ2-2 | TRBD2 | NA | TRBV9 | CASNPSGRAGTGELFF | TGTGCCAGCAATCCTAGCGGGAGGGCGGGCACCGGGGAGCTGTTTTTT
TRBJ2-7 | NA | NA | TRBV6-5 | CASSRGLVRGEQYF | TGTGCCAGCAGTCGGGGGCTTGTAAGGGGCGAGCAGTACTTC
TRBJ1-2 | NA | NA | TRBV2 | CASSADSNYGYTF | TGTGCCAGTTCTGCGGACAGTAACTATGGCTACACCTTC
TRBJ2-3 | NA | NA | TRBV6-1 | CASSEASAPDTQYF | TGTGCCAGCAGTGAAGCGTCAGCGCCAGATACGCAGTATTTT
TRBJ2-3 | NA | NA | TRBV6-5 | CASSYSFGGPTDTQYF | TGTGCCAGCAGTTACTCGTTCGGGGGGCCCACAGATACGCAGTATTTT
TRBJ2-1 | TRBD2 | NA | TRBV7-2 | CASSSSSGPWEQFF | TGTGCCAGCAGCTCTTCTAGCGGGCCTTGGGAGCAGTTCTTC
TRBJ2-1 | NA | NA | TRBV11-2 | CASSWGSLEYNEQFF | TGTGCCAGCAGCTGGGGATCCCTCGAATACAATGAGCAGTTCTTC
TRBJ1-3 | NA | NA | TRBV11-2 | CASSYRPDPGNTIYF | TGTGCCAGCAGCTACCGACCGGACCCTGGAAACACCATATATTTT